The table lists the clone carrying this T cell receptor (beta chain) with many counts. Its antigen is unknown. These data originate in a study of T cell repertoires in cytomegalovirus infection. J lost 6 bases, V lost 4 bases, and 6 bases had no gene match. The germline gives CDR1 SGHVS, CDR2 FQNEAQ. The CDR3 is 14 residues long. TCRdb reprocessed the reads with MiXCR, giving one entry per CDR3 protein. Of 800,000 to 950,000 distinct CDR3 sequences in the sample, around a third were seen once. The chain carries TRBV7-8 and TRBJ2-1; 7 bases are shared with TRBD2. The receptor's source is a human donor in good health (CMV status not recorded). Some clones in this sample may be carry-over from other donors' samples. The specimen was cultured CD8+ T cells from PBMCs, collected from culture after CMV antigen stimulation. CDR3 in DNA: TGTGCCAGCAGCTCGACCTCGGGGGGCAATGAGCAGTTCTTC. The encoded protein is CASSSTSGGNEQFF.